The rows below give T cell receptor beta chains drawn from one sample of a study of PD-L1 blockade in urothelial cancer. Profiling relied on immunoSEQ multiplex PCR, and the TCRdb table lists in-frame clones only, not all of them. This table holds under 55,000 clones, about 80% found once. The sequencing here drew on PBMCs, taken around atezolizumab (anti-PD-L1) treatment. All receptors come from a man in his forties with urothelial cancer. Each CDR3 is given with its conserved first and last residue. A D gene is named only where the DNA matches it firmly.

cdr3_nt,cdr3_aa,d_call,j_call,cdr3_length,v_call
TGTGCCAGTAGTTTAGGACTAGGGAACACCGGGGAGCTGTTTTTT,CASSLGLGNTGELFF,TRBD2,TRBJ2-2,15,TRBV19
TGTGCCAGCAGCTTAGGCCAAGTTCTAAATGAGCAGTTCTTC,CASSLGQVLNEQFF,.,TRBJ2-1,14,TRBV13
TGTGCCAGTAGTGGCGGGAGGCCGAACAATGAGCAGTTCTTC,CASSGGRPNNEQFF,TRBD2,TRBJ2-1,14,TRBV19
TGTGCCAGCAGCAGAACCGGGCCACAGGGTGAGCAGTTCTTC,CASSRTGPQGEQFF,.,TRBJ2-1,14,TRBV11-3
TGCAGCGCATCGGGACTAGCGGGGGATTACGAGCAGTACTTC,CSASGLAGDYEQYF,TRBD2,TRBJ2-7,14,TRBV29-1
TGTGCCACCTTACTAGCGGGAAGCACAGATACGCAGTATTTT,CATLLAGSTDTQYF,TRBD2,TRBJ2-3,14,TRBV2
TGTGCCAGCAGCCTGGGACAGCTCAATCAGCCCCAGCATTTT,CASSLGQLNQPQHF,TRBD1,TRBJ1-5,14,TRBV7-9
TGTGCCAGCAGTTCCCCCAGGGCATCTGGGGCCAACGTCCTGACTTTC,CASSSPRASGANVLTF,.,TRBJ2-6,16,TRBV19
TGTGCCAGCAGCTTAGAGACGGCGGGCAGAGGGGGCGAGTATTTT,CASSLETAGRGGEYF,TRBD1,TRBJ2-3,15,TRBV7-8
TGTGCCTGGACCGGTTCAGCGGGAGGCTACAATGAGCAGTTCTTC,CAWTGSAGGYNEQFF,TRBD2,TRBJ2-1,15,TRBV30
TGTGCCAGCAGCAAAGAGGGTGGGGTTCGGGAGACCCAGTACTTC,CASSKEGGVRETQYF,.,TRBJ2-5,15,TRBV9
TGTGCCATCAGTGTAGCCGGGAATCAGCCCCAGCATTTT,CAISVAGNQPQHF,.,TRBJ1-5,13,TRBV10-3
TGTGCCAGCTCACCTCCCTCGTTCACCGGGGAGCTGTTTTTT,CASSPPSFTGELFF,.,TRBJ2-2,14,TRBV18
TGTGCTCAAGGACGGGAGACGAACACCGGGGAGCTGTTTTTT,CAQGRETNTGELFF,.,TRBJ2-2,14,TRBV30